The T cell receptor (beta chain) under discussion was sequenced for a study of T cells in Graves' hyperthyroidism and ophthalmopathy. Study-wide results and caveats: Most thyroid clonotypes expanded above 0.001 appeared in blood too.

As to this clonotype: Antigen: not known.

Ophthalmopathy cases scored 3 or more on the Clinical Activity Score and 4 or more on NOSPECS grade, with duration below 3 months. The source material, RNA transcripts, was used to amplify TCR beta CDR3 regions. Initially, a first-round RT-PCR of the TCR CDR3 employed the HTBI primer set. TCRdb re-called the multiplex PCR reads with MiXCR, one entry per CDR3 protein. The data show about 410,000 distinct CDR3 sequences, about 14% seen once. Germline CDR1 reads DFQATT; CDR2 reads SNEGSKA (reference sequence). The CDR3 totals 15 residues. V lost 3 bases, J lost 6 bases, and 8 bases stayed unmatched. The sequenced sample was blood. The clonotype originates from a woman aged 25 to 39 with Graves' ophthalmopathy. The rearrangement joins TRBV20-1 to TRBJ2-1; 10 bases map to TRBD2. CDR3 DNA: TGCAGTGCTAGGGGGAGCGGGGGGGCCTTCAATGAGCAGTTCTTC. It specifies CSARGSGGAFNEQFF.